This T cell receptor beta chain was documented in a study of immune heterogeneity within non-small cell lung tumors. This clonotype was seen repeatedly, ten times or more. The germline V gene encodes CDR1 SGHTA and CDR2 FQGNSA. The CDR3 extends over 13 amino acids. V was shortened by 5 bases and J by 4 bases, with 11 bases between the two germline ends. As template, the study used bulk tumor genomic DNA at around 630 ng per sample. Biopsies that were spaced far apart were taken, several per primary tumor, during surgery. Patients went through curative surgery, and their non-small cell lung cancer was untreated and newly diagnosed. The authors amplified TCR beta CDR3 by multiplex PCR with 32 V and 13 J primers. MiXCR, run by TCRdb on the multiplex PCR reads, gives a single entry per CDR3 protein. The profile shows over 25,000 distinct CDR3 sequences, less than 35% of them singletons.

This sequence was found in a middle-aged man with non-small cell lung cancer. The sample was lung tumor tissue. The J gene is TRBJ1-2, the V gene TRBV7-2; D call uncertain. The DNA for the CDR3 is TGTGCCAGCAGCCCCCCATTAAGCTATGGCTACACCTTC. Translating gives CASSPPLSYGYTF.